Below, 25 T cell receptor beta chains from the same sample are listed, as sequenced in a study of blood T cell repertoires in COVID-19. TCRdb's copy holds only in-frame clones and misses some; the assay was immunoSEQ multiplex PCR. The sample holds roughly 250,000 clones; roughly 85% are singletons and the top ten take roughly 4%. The sequenced sample was PBMCs or T cells enriched from blood (not recorded which). The receptors were gathered from a woman in her 30s who had recovered from COVID-19.

This chain uses TRBV13 with TRBJ1-6; maybe TRBD1 (6 bases). The germline gives CDR1 PRHDT, CDR2 FYEKMQ (reference sequence). Trimming took off 3 bases at V and 4 bases at J, with 7 bases between the two ends. The CDR3 has 14 residues. The CDR3 coding sequence is TGTGCCAGCAGCTTCCAGGGGTATAATTCACCCCTCCACTTT. It specifies CASSFQGYNSPLHF. Full variable domain (rest looked up from reference TRBV13 and TRBJ1-6): AAGVIQSPRHLIKEKRETATLKCYPIPRHDTVYWYQQGPGQDPQFLISFYEKMQSDKGSIPDRFSAQQFSDYHSELNMSSLELGDSALYFCASSFQGYNSPLHFGNGTRLTVT.

The chain carries TRBV7-8 and TRBJ1-5; D remains ambiguous. Germline V gene sequence: CDR1 SGHVS, CDR2 FQNEAQ. The CDR3 covers 14 residues. V lost 2 bases, J lost 2 bases, and 7 bases lay in between. The CDR3 nucleotides read TGTGCCAGCAGCTTATATCCTGGCAATCAGCCCCAGCATTTT. Amino acid sequence: CASSLYPGNQPQHF.

This clone was seen only a few times. The V gene is TRBV19, the J gene TRBJ1-2; possible D gene TRBD1, 6 bases. The CDR3 spans 16 residues. Trimming cost V 4 bases and J 4 bases, with 19 bases left between them. Germline loops: CDR1 LNHDA, CDR2 SQIVND (reference sequence). The CDR3 coding sequence is TGTGCCAGTAGTACCGTTCTAAAGGACAGATTCTATGGCTACACCTTC. It specifies CASSTVLKDRFYGYTF.

In this sample, this clone turned up a few times. The chain uses TRBV10-1 and TRBJ2-7; D possibly corresponds to TRBD2 (5 bases). Germline CDR1 and CDR2: WNHNN and SYGVQD (reference sequence). The CDR3 extends over 12 amino acids. V was cut by 4 bases and J by 4 bases, with 8 bases left in between. The CDR3 sequence: CASSAPGYEQYF. CDR3 coding DNA: TGCGCCAGCAGTGCCCCGGGGTACGAGCAGTACTTC.

The chain is built from TRBV7-9 and TRBJ1-2, with 7 bases that match TRBD1. Germline CDR1 SEHNR, CDR2 FQNEAQ (reference sequence). The CDR3 length is 15 residues. The V gene end was trimmed by 5 bases and the J gene end by 5 bases; junction bases not matched to a gene: 11. The CDR3 region is CASSLSPGTAYGYTF. CDR3 in DNA: TGTGCCAGCAGCCTGAGTCCCGGGACAGCATATGGCTACACCTTC.

The gene calls are TRBV28 and TRBJ2-3, with 8 bases lining up with TRBD2. Germline trimming cut 3 bases from V and 4 bases from J; bases unmatched to any gene: 9. Germline loops: CDR1 MDHEN, CDR2 SYDVKM. This CDR3 has 16 residues. In DNA, the CDR3 is TGTGCCAGCAGTTTTGCATGGACTAGCTTAGCAGATACGCAGTATTTT. Translating gives CASSFAWTSLADTQYF.

V is TRBV5-1 and J is TRBJ1-3; D remains ambiguous. The CDR3 totals 15 residues. Per germline, CDR1 SGHRS and CDR2 YFSETQ. Between the trimmed V and J ends, which lost 0 bases and 8 bases, there was a span of 15 bases. The CDR3 is CASSLAQIPGDTIYF. As DNA, the CDR3 is TGCGCCAGCAGCTTGGCACAGATCCCGGGAGACACCATATATTTT.

This clone has just a few counts. The genes are TRBV28 and TRBJ1-1; maybe TRBD1 (6 bases). This CDR3 contains 13 residues. Trimming removed 5 bases from V and 7 bases from J, with 14 bases in between. Germline assignment: CDR1 MDHEN and CDR2 SYDVKM. CDR3 in amino acids: CASSPGQFNEAFF. Written as DNA, the CDR3 is TGTGCCAGCAGTCCTGGACAGTTTAATGAAGCTTTCTTT.

This clone was counted a single time. The chain links TRBV19 to TRBJ2-1; 10 bases are a match to TRBD1. Germline trimming cut 7 bases from V and 6 bases from J; bases unmatched to any gene: 6. The CDR3 is 14 amino acids. Per the germline V gene, CDR1 is LNHDA and CDR2 is SQIVND (reference sequence). The CDR3: CASNWGQGPNEQFF. Written as DNA, the CDR3 is TGTGCCAGTAACTGGGGACAGGGGCCCAATGAGCAGTTCTTC.

V usage is TRBV7-9 and J usage is TRBJ2-7, with D perhaps TRBD2 (7 bases). V was trimmed by 6 bases and J by 1 base, leaving 28 bases between them. CDR1 and CDR2 (germline): SEHNR, FQNEAQ (reference sequence). The CDR3 totals 19 residues. The chain's CDR3 is CASRRGDLSGGLPSYEQYF. In nucleotides, the CDR3 is TGTGCCAGCAGACGTGGGGACCTGTCGGGGGGCCTCCCTTCCTACGAGCAGTACTTC.

This chain links TRBV6-4 with TRBJ2-1; 7 nucleotides line up with TRBD2. With 4 bases clipped from V and 7 bases from J, the junction kept 7 bases outside the gene matches. Germline V gene lookup returns CDR1 MRHNA and CDR2 SNTAGT. CDR3 length: 14 amino acids. Here the CDR3 DNA reads TGTGCCAGCAGTGCCGACTGGGGGGGTAATGAGCAGTTCTTC. Translated, it gives CASSADWGGNEQFF.

The chain couples TRBV4-2 to TRBJ2-7; TRBD2 might be the D (6 bases). CDR1 and CDR2 from the germline V gene are LGHNA and YNFKEQ. The ends were cut back, 1 base at V and 4 bases at J, with 20 bases in the middle. The CDR3 totals 17 residues. The DNA for the CDR3 is TGTGCCAGCAGCCAAGTATGGGACTCCCGGGGCGAGTACGAGCAGTACTTC. Residues: CASSQVWDSRGEYEQYF.

The chain joins TRBV18 to TRBJ2-7, with 7 bases aligning to TRBD1. Germline V lookup: CDR1 KGHSH, CDR2 LQKENI. V trimming: 5 bases; J trimming: 2 bases; junction bases outside the gene matches: 0. This CDR3 region has 12 residues. CDR3 region: CASSDRAYEQYF. The CDR3 DNA reads as TGTGCCAGCTCAGACAGGGCCTACGAGCAGTACTTC.

The chain combines TRBV10-1 with TRBJ2-5; D gene uncertain. Germline CDR1 reads WNHNN; CDR2 reads SYGVQD (reference sequence). The CDR3 totals 13 residues. The V end lost 6 bases, the J end lost 4 bases, and 12 bases lay between the germline ends. The DNA for the CDR3 is TGCGCCAGCAGCCCTGGAGTGGGAGAGACCCAGTACTTC. This codes for CASSPGVGETQYF.

The rearrangement links TRBV2 to TRBJ1-5, with D perhaps matching TRBD1 (5 bases). V was shortened by 4 bases and J by 1 base, with 11 bases between the two germline ends. CDR3 length equals 15 residues. Germline CDR1 is SNHLY and CDR2 is FYNNEI. The CDR3 DNA reads as TGTGCCAGCAGTGGGGAGGGGCAGAGCAATCAGCCCCAGCATTTT. This gives the protein CASSGEGQSNQPQHF.

This sequence joins TRBV27 and TRBJ1-1, with D perhaps TRBD1 (6 bases). V was trimmed by 5 bases and J by 4 bases, leaving 17 bases between them. The CDR3 loop spans 15 amino acids. The germline V gene has CDR1 MNHEY and CDR2 SMNVEV (reference sequence). The CDR3 protein is CASSPYRVEGTEAFF. Written as DNA, the CDR3 is TGTGCCAGCAGTCCCTACAGGGTTGAGGGCACTGAAGCTTTCTTT.

The CDR3 protein is CASSQDLAGGHGRNEQFF. The CDR3 nucleotides read TGTGCCAGCAGCCAAGATCTAGCGGGGGGGCATGGGCGGAATGAGCAGTTCTTC. This sequence joins TRBV3-1 (or the pseudogene TRBV3-2) and TRBJ2-1; TRBD2 agrees at 12 bases. The CDR3 extends over 18 amino acids. Germline assignment: CDR1 LGHDT and CDR2 YNNKEL (reference sequence). The V segment lost 0 bases and the J segment 7 bases; nucleotides outside the gene matches: 10.

The chain carries TRBV19 and TRBJ1-5; D is uncertain. Trimming cost V 1 base and J 5 bases, with 12 bases left between them. This CDR3 region has 15 residues. The V gene's germline CDR1 is LNHDA and CDR2 SQIVND (reference sequence). The CDR3 loop reads CASSIGFDGDQPQHF. The CDR3 coding sequence is TGTGCCAGTAGTATAGGGTTTGACGGAGATCAGCCCCAGCATTTT.

V usage is TRBV19 and J usage is TRBJ1-4; D unclear. Trimming took off 5 bases at V and 0 bases at J, with 16 bases between the two ends. CDR3 length: 17 residues. Germline loops: CDR1 LNHDA, CDR2 SQIVND (reference sequence). The CDR3 DNA sequence: TGTGCCAGTAGTCAACGGGGATACTCCACAACTAATGAAAAACTGTTTTTT. Residues: CASSQRGYSTTNEKLFF. Together with reference TRBV19 and TRBJ1-4, the CDR3 gives the full variable domain: DGGITQSPKYLFRKEGQNVTLSCEQNLNHDAMYWYRQDPGQGLRLIYYSQIVNDFQKGDIAEGYSVSREKKESFPLTVTSAQKNPTAFYLCASSQRGYSTTNEKLFFGSGTQLSVL.

The chain employs TRBV19 and TRBJ1-1; TRBD1 agrees at 10 bases. Trimming cost V 3 bases and J 2 bases; bases outside gene matches: 6. Germline-derived CDR1 and CDR2 are LNHDA and SQIVND (reference sequence). The CDR3 loop spans 16 amino acids. The DNA of the CDR3 is TGTGCCAGTAGTATCGGACAGGGGGTGGTAAACACTGAAGCTTTCTTT. Its protein product is CASSIGQGVVNTEAFF.

The chain has TRBV7-9 and TRBJ1-1; 8 nucleotides agree with TRBD1. CDR3 length: 15 residues. In germline, CDR1 is SEHNR, CDR2 FQNEAQ (reference sequence). Trimming removed 2 bases from V and 4 bases from J; junction bases left unmatched: 6. This CDR3 is CASSLRTGPVTEAFF. The CDR3 DNA sequence: TGTGCCAGCAGCTTAAGGACAGGGCCGGTCACTGAAGCTTTCTTT.

The chain uses TRBV6-5 and TRBJ2-1; possibly TRBD1 for D (5 bases). CDR3 length: 14 amino acids. The germline V gene has CDR1 MNHEY and CDR2 SVGAGI. The V end was cut by 0 bases, the J end by 7 bases, with 10 bases between. This chain's CDR3 is CASSYSGNRNEQFF. The CDR3 DNA reads TGTGCCAGCAGTTACTCGGGGAACAGGAATGAGCAGTTCTTC.

The J gene is TRBJ2-1, the V gene TRBV12-3 or TRBV12-4; D possibly corresponds to TRBD1 (5 bases). The CDR3 spans 13 residues. V gave up 10 bases and J gave up 7 bases, with 17 bases separating them. The CDR3 DNA reads TGTGCCATAAAGGTAGGGGATCGGAATGAGCAGTTCTTC. Its translation is CAIKVGDRNEQFF.

J is TRBJ2-7 and V is TRBV27; 8 bases map to TRBD1. CDR1 is MNHEY and CDR2 is SMNVEV in the germline V gene (reference sequence). This CDR3 has 15 residues. V dropped 3 bases and J dropped 6; count of bases not matched to a gene: 10. CDR3 sequence: CASSFAGGALGEQYF. In nucleotides, the CDR3 is TGTGCCAGCAGTTTCGCAGGGGGCGCTCTCGGCGAGCAGTACTTC.

This clone was recorded a few times. This sequence joins TRBV29-1 and TRBJ1-2; D is ambiguous. Germline CDR1 and CDR2: SQVTM and ANQGSEA. Trimming took 7 bases from V and 4 from J, leaving 10 bases between them. The CDR3 length is 11 residues. CDR3 in DNA: TGCAGCGCTCCGGGGAGCTATGGCTACACCTTC. This codes for CSAPGSYGYTF.